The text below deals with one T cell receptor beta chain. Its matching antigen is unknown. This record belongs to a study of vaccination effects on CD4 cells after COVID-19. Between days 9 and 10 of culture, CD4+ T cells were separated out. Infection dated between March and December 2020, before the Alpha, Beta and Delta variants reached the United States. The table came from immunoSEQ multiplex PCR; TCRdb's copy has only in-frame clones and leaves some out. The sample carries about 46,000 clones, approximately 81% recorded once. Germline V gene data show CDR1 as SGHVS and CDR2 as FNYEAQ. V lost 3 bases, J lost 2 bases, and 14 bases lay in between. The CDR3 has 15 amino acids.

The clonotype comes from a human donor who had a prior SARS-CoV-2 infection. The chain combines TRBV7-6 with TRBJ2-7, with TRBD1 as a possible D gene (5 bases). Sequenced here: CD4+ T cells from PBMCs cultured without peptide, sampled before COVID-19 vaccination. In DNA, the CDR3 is TGTGCCAGCAGCTTTTCGGTGGGGCCTCCCTACGAGCAGTACTTC. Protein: CASSFSVGPPYEQYF.